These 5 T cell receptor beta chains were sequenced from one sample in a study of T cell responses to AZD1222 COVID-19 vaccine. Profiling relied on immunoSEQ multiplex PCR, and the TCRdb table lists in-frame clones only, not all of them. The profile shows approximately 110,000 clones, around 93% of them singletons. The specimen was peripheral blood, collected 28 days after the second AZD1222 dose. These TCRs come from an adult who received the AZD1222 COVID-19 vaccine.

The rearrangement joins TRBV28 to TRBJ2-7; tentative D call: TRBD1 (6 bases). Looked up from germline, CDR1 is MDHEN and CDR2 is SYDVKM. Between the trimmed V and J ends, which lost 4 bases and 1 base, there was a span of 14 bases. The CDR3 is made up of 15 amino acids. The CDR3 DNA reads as TGTGCCAGCAGTTCCGGGACAAAACTTTCCTACGAGCAGTACTTC. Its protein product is CASSSGTKLSYEQYF.

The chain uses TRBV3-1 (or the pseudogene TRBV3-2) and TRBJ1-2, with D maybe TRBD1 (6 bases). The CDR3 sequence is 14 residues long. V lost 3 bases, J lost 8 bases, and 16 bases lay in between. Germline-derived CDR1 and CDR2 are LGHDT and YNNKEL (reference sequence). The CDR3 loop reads CASSQARTAGGYTF. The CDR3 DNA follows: TGTGCCAGCAGCCAGGCCAGGACAGCGGGCGGCTACACCTTC.

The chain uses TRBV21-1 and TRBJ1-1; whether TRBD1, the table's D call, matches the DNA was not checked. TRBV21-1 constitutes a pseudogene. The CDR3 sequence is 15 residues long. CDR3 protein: CASSKVTGLNTEAFF. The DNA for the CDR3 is TGTGCCAGCAGCAAAGTAACAGGGCTAAACACTGAAGCTTTCTTT.

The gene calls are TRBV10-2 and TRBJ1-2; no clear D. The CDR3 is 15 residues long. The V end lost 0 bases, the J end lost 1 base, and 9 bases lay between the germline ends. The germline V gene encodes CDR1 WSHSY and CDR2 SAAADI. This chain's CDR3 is CASSESDFSNYGYTF. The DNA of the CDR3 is TGCGCCAGCAGTGAGTCCGATTTCAGTAACTATGGCTACACCTTC.

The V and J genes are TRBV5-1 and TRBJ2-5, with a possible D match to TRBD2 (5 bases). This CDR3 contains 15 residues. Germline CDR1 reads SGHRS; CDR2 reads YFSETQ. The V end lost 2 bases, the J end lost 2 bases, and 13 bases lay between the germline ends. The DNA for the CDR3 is TGCGCCAGCAGCTTCCGGACTGGGATACAAGAGACCCAGTACTTC. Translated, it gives CASSFRTGIQETQYF.